Listed below are T cell receptor beta chains from one sample, sequenced in a study of blood T cell repertoires in COVID-19. Profiling relied on immunoSEQ multiplex PCR, and the TCRdb table lists in-frame clones only, not all of them. The sample gives approximately 500,000 clones, approximately 88% of which show up once; 7.5% to 9% is in the top ten. The specimen was peripheral blood. Every receptor here comes from a woman aged 50 to 65 with COVID-19, enrolled during active disease. Both conserved end residues are trimmed from each CDR3. Size is omitted from some rows. Given values are once, few, many or a class for expanded clones.

-,TRBV12-5,TRBJ2-3,ASGLTSDTQY
-,TRBV10-1,TRBJ2-3,ASSESIDTQY
-,TRBV11-1,TRBJ2-2,ASSFNRADTGELF
-,TRBV2,TRBJ2-1,ASSGEGQGNNEQF
-,TRBV10-3,TRBJ1-1,AISEPLNGTEAF
-,TRBV29-1,TRBJ1-2,SVRPAGTDGYT
-,TRBV19,TRBJ2-2,ASSRPRQGGFTGELF
-,TRBV30,TRBJ1-4,AWSPGRGLKEKLF
-,TRBV7-9,TRBJ2-1,ASSLLGGDEQF
-,TRBV9,TRBJ1-2,ASSGHRGPMEGYT
many,TRBV7-8,TRBJ1-2,ASSSDYGYT
-,TRBV3-1/TRBV3-2,TRBJ1-2,ASSQYMGAGYGYT
-,TRBV10-3,TRBJ2-7,AIREDRGSYEQY
-,TRBV23-1,TRBJ1-5,ASSQSGAGEGYSNQPQH
-,TRBV6-6,TRBJ2-7,ASSISLGTVAYEQY
-,TRBV2,TRBJ2-7,ASSVGTDYYEQY
-,TRBV9,TRBJ1-3,ASASGRQRSGNTIY
-,TRBV5-1,TRBJ2-1,ASSQGLADNEQF
-,TRBV10-1,TRBJ1-1,ASSNGQGNTEAF
-,TRBV10-3,TRBJ1-2,AISPGTTEGYT
-,TRBV5-1,TRBJ2-3,ASSPGLAGGTDTQY
once,TRBV19,TRBJ1-1,ASSTTRSELEVSGAF
-,TRBV2,TRBJ1-1,ASSDGGQGGAF
once,TRBV5-1,TRBJ1-1,ASSLPGQGSGTEAF
-,TRBV6-5,TRBJ1-5,ASMQGWGNQPQH
-,TRBV2,TRBJ2-3,ASSPSGGRVDTQY
few,TRBV7-3,TRBJ2-7,ASSLNRSRLGQY
-,TRBV27,TRBJ1-1,ASSLSGGLRAF
-,TRBV5-6,TRBJ1-2,ASSLGPLTGGEGYT
-,TRBV25-1,TRBJ1-4,ASSESRTSEKLF
-,TRBV10-3,TRBJ1-6,AISESAEDSPLH
-,TRBV5-1,TRBJ1-2,ASSLQGVLYGYT
-,TRBV9,TRBJ2-1,ASSARNREDEQF
-,TRBV4-1,TRBJ1-2,ASSQGVSNYGYT
-,TRBV7-6,TRBJ2-5,ASSLAGQGAVETQY
-,TRBV6-5,TRBJ2-1,ASSPGTSGINEQF
-,TRBV7-9,TRBJ1-1,ASSSLRGQGNTEAF
-,TRBV2,TRBJ1-6,ASSRMRDTGASPLH
-,TRBV9,TRBJ1-1,ASSVGDRGKNTEAF
-,TRBV4-1,TRBJ1-1,ASSQPGQFTEAF
-,TRBV3-1/TRBV3-2,TRBJ1-3,ASSPPGSRNTIY
-,TRBV4-1,TRBJ2-5,ASSQPSSGGRETQY
-,TRBV13,TRBJ1-3,ASSLGSSGNTIY
-,TRBV12-3/TRBV12-4,TRBJ2-7,ASSTQDVYEQY
-,TRBV5-5,TRBJ2-5,ASSPLLGGGGRETQY
-,TRBV5-3,TRBJ2-3,ARSFCGGATDTQY
-,TRBV11-1,TRBJ2-5,ASSPGLAGEETQY
-,TRBV25-1,TRBJ1-1,ASQAENTEAF
-,TRBV30,TRBJ1-2,AWSVQGASGYT
once,TRBV10-1,TRBJ2-1,ASSQGLAGGMLRNEQF
-,TRBV27,TRBJ2-3,ASKTLAGAATDTQY
-,TRBV11-3,TRBJ2-5,ASSLGGGAETQY
-,TRBV6-5,TRBJ1-6,ASSYSGGINSPLH
few,TRBV19,TRBJ2-2,ASSIGLAGRNGELF
-,TRBV10-3,TRBJ2-7,ASTGQGIHEQY